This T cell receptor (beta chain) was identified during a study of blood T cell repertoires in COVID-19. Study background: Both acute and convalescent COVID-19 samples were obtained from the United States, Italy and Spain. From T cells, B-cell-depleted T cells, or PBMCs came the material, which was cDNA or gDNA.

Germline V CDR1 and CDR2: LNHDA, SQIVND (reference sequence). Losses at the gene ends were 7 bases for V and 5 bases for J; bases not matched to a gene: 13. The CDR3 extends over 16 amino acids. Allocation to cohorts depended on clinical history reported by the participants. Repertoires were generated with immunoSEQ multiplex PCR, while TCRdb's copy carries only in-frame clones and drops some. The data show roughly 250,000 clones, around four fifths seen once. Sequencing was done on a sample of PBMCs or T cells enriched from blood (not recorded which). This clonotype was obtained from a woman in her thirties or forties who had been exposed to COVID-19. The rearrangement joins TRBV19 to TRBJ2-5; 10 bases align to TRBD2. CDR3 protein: CASMGSSGGAGETQYF. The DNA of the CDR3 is TGTGCCAGTATGGGATCCAGCGGGGGGGCCGGGGAGACCCAGTACTTC.